These T cell receptor beta chains were read from a single sample in a study of T cell changes during pregnancy in multiple sclerosis. The data were produced by immunoSEQ multiplex PCR, yet TCRdb's version contains in-frame clones alone and is incomplete. The table lists 75,000 to 95,000 clones, 85% to 95% of them singletons. The material was peripheral blood, obtained in the first trimester of pregnancy. The source of these receptors is a female donor in good health, enrolled as a control in a pregnancy study. Both conserved end residues are part of each CDR3. Fields, in order: V gene, clone size, CDR3 length, J gene, CDR3 protein. Clone size is given for some rows only: seen once, a few or many times, or a class if the clone is expanded.

TRBV6-6,NA,15,TRBJ2-2,CASSYSGGLTGELFF
TRBV6-1,NA,16,TRBJ1-5,CASSERSNRSNQPQHF
TRBV18,NA,13,TRBJ1-5,CASSPTRDQPQHF
TRBV30,NA,14,TRBJ2-3,CAWTLAGGSHTQYF
TRBV28,NA,14,TRBJ1-5,CASAGANSNQPQHF
TRBV25-1,NA,14,TRBJ2-7,CASSESGGGYEQYF
TRBV5-6,NA,15,TRBJ2-3,CASSPEGQDTDTQYF
TRBV6-5,NA,15,TRBJ2-7,CASRPDRDPSYEQYF
TRBV15,NA,15,TRBJ1-2,CATSRGVTATYGYTF
TRBV15,NA,14,TRBJ2-3,CATRKDRVTDTQYF
TRBV7-2,NA,17,TRBJ2-3,CASSSQTSFASTDTQYF
TRBV4-1,NA,19,TRBJ1-5,CASSQDNIGTAYSNQPQHF
TRBV6-6,once,15,TRBJ2-3,CASTQGQGWIDTQYF
TRBV5-8,NA,14,TRBJ1-6,CASSFGVVRSPLHF
TRBV28,NA,15,TRBJ2-3,CASSLPGQGSDTQYF
TRBV4-3,NA,16,TRBJ2-1,CASSLGYASSYNEQFF
TRBV5-1,NA,11,TRBJ2-7,CASSQGYEQYF
TRBV7-9,once,15,TRBJ2-3,CASSPVRDTTDTQYF
TRBV6-5,NA,12,TRBJ2-2,CASTSVTGELFF
TRBV12-5,NA,15,TRBJ1-1,CASGLHSPTNTEAFF
TRBV5-1,NA,16,TRBJ2-3,CASSFGQAPSTDTQYF
TRBV7-6,NA,13,TRBJ2-7,CASSLAGGYEQYF
TRBV7-2,NA,17,TRBJ1-3,CASSNLQGAVGGNTIYF
TRBV4-1,NA,14,TRBJ1-5,CASSQGGRNQPQHF
TRBV5-5,NA,19,TRBJ1-6,CASSLASVQGSSYNSPLHF
TRBV7-3,NA,14,TRBJ1-2,CASSLTGADYGYTF
TRBV11-2,NA,12,TRBJ2-3,CASSPGGDTQYF
TRBV14,few,13,TRBJ2-7,CASSLYQGGEQYF
TRBV16,NA,13,TRBJ1-1,CASSQSEEVEAFF